These 22 T cell receptor beta chains were sequenced from one sample in a study of cytomegalovirus exposure and HLA in healthy donors. PCR amplification relied on 60 Vbeta primers (plus 13 Jbeta primers). This table comes from immunoSEQ multiplex PCR, and its TCRdb copy is limited to in-frame clones, with some not included. The profile shows 100,000 to 120,000 clones, roughly four fifths of them singletons. The sample taken for sequencing was PBMCs. These receptor sequences come from a man in his forties in good health and CMV-seronegative.

This chain links TRBV6-5 with TRBJ1-1; 8 nucleotides agree with TRBD1. The CDR3 covers 15 residues. After removal of 1 base from V and 1 base from J, the junction contained 2 bases not matched to a gene. Germline CDR1 and CDR2: MNHEY and SVGAGI. The CDR3 loop is CASSYLGQENTEAFF. DNA for the CDR3: TGTGCCAGCAGTTACTTGGGACAGGAGAACACTGAAGCTTTCTTT.

This clone was detected only a few times. The chain has TRBV7-3 and TRBJ1-2, with 7 bases lining up with TRBD1. The germline V gene encodes CDR1 SGHTA and CDR2 FQGTGA. V shed 5 bases, J shed 2 bases, and the junction held 2 bases outside the gene matches. This CDR3 has 13 amino acids. The CDR3 spells CASSPQGNYGYTF. The CDR3 nucleotides are TGTGCCAGCAGCCCACAGGGGAACTATGGCTACACCTTC.

This clone appeared once. The V call is TRBV11-3, the J call TRBJ2-3, with 9 bases fitting TRBD2. CDR1 and CDR2 from the germline V gene are SGHNT and YENEEA. This CDR3 is built from 15 residues. V shed 5 bases and J 4 bases; nucleotides not matched to a gene: 7. CDR3 bases: TGTGCCAGCAGCACACTGACTAGCGGCGCAGATACGCAGTATTTT. Translated, it gives CASSTLTSGADTQYF.

J is TRBJ2-1 and V is TRBV28; 9 nucleotides match TRBD2. With 5 bases clipped from V and 7 bases from J, the junction kept 9 bases outside the gene matches. The CDR3 spans 15 residues. CDR1 and CDR2 (germline): MDHEN, SYDVKM. CDR3 sequence: CASSPMGLAINEQFF. The CDR3 region has the DNA TGTGCCAGCAGTCCAATGGGACTAGCAATTAATGAGCAGTTCTTC.

This chain links TRBV6-4 with TRBJ1-1; D unresolved. Between the trimmed V and J ends, which lost 6 bases and 4 bases, there was a span of 15 bases. Germline-derived CDR1 and CDR2 are MRHNA and SNTAGT. The CDR3 has 14 residues. CDR3: CASSLTTAGTEAFF. CDR3 DNA sequence: TGTGCCAGCAGCCTGACAACGGCGGGCACTGAAGCTTTCTTT.

The genes are TRBV6-5 and TRBJ1-4; possibly TRBD1 for D (6 bases). Germline CDR1 reads MNHEY; CDR2 reads SVGAGI. V lost 0 bases, J lost 7 bases, and 12 bases lay in between. The CDR3 is 15 residues long. The CDR3 reads CASSYSRGMGEKLFF. CDR3 in DNA: TGTGCCAGCAGTTACTCCAGGGGAATGGGTGAAAAACTGTTTTTT.

J is TRBJ1-3 and V is TRBV5-1; D call uncertain. Trimming took 4 bases from V and 0 from J, leaving 14 bases between them. Germline CDR1 reads SGHRS; CDR2 reads YFSETQ. The length of the CDR3 is 16 residues. DNA for the CDR3: TGCGCCAGCAGCCGCTGGAGCCAGAGCTCTGGAAACACCATATATTTT. This encodes CASSRWSQSSGNTIYF.

V and J are TRBV5-8 and TRBJ2-1, with 8 nucleotides matching TRBD2. CDR3 length equals 14 residues. Germline assignment: CDR1 SGHTS and CDR2 YDEGEE. V shed 6 bases, J shed 6 bases, and the junction held 8 bases outside the gene matches. CDR3 sequence: CASNPGLAINEQFF. The CDR3 nucleotides are TGTGCCAGCAACCCCGGACTAGCCATCAATGAGCAGTTCTTC.

This clone was picked up one time. The rearrangement links TRBV28 to TRBJ1-3; 9 nucleotides align to TRBD1. This CDR3 has 20 residues. In germline, CDR1 is MDHEN, CDR2 SYDVKM. After removal of 7 bases from V and 2 bases from J, the junction contained 21 bases not matched to a gene. Here the CDR3 DNA reads TGTGCCAGCACCCTGGGGATACTTGGGACAGGGCGAAGGACTGGAAACACCATATATTTT. Translated: CASTLGILGTGRRTGNTIYF.

V gene TRBV6-5 combines with J gene TRBJ2-5, with D perhaps TRBD2 (5 bases). CDR1 is MNHEY and CDR2 is SVGAGI in the germline V gene. The CDR3 is made up of 15 amino acids. With 2 bases removed from V and 3 bases from J, the gap between germline ends came to 13 bases. CDR3 DNA: TGTGCCAGCAGTTACGATTATAGCGAAGAAGAGACCCAGTACTTC. Translated: CASSYDYSEEETQYF.

The chain employs TRBV5-1 and TRBJ1-4, with D tentatively TRBD1 (6 bases). Germline CDR1 SGHRS, CDR2 YFSETQ. Trimming removed 4 bases at V and 1 base at J, with 20 bases between. The CDR3 extends over 18 amino acids. CDR3 loop: CASSVGTPLRETNEKLFF. CDR3 sequence (DNA): TGCGCCAGCAGCGTAGGGACACCTTTAAGGGAAACTAATGAAAAACTGTTTTTT.

The rearrangement joins TRBV5-4 to TRBJ1-1; no firm D call. The V gene lost 1 base and the J gene lost 8 bases, with 9 bases spanning the gap. Germline V gene lookup returns CDR1 SGHNT and CDR2 YYREEE (reference sequence). The length of the CDR3 is 12 residues. CDR3 residues: CASSLHSGEAFF. CDR3 DNA sequence: TGTGCCAGCAGCTTGCATTCGGGAGAAGCTTTCTTT.

V and J are TRBV15 and TRBJ2-3; a weak D match, TRBD2 (6 bases). Germline CDR1 LNHNV, CDR2 YYDKDF (reference sequence). The CDR3 is made up of 15 amino acids. Trimming shortened V by 6 bases and J by 1 base, and 14 bases separated the two germline ends. In DNA form, the CDR3 reads TGTGCCACCAGGCGGGGTGGTGTGGGCACAGATACGCAGTATTTT. Its translation: CATRRGGVGTDTQYF.

This chain joins TRBV4-1 and TRBJ1-5; 9 nucleotides align to TRBD1. Germline values: CDR1 MGHRA, CDR2 YSYEKL. This CDR3 is built from 14 residues. V lost 5 bases and J lost 7; bases outside the gene matches: 6. DNA of the CDR3: TGCGCCAGCAGCGGCGGACAGGGGCTACAGCCCCAGCATTTT. Protein product: CASSGGQGLQPQHF.

The rearrangement joins TRBV6-5 to TRBJ2-1, with a possible D match to TRBD1 (5 bases). The CDR3 consists of 14 residues. Per the germline V gene, CDR1 is MNHEY and CDR2 is SVGAGI. The V end lost 5 bases, the J end lost 6 bases, and 14 bases lay between the germline ends. This CDR3 is CASSNRGQGNEQFF. CDR3 DNA: TGTGCCAGCAGTAACCGCGGCCAGGGCAATGAGCAGTTCTTC.

J is TRBJ2-3 and V is TRBV4-2, with TRBD2 matching 7 bases. Looked up from germline, CDR1 is LGHNA and CDR2 is YNFKEQ. The CDR3 is 15 amino acids. After removal of 4 bases from V and 2 bases from J, the junction contained 6 bases not matched to a gene. CDR3: CASSPSGGLTDTQYF. CDR3 sequence (DNA): TGTGCCAGCAGCCCTTCGGGAGGCCTCACAGATACGCAGTATTTT.

This clone was recorded only once. This chain uses TRBV9 with TRBJ1-1; 8 bases match TRBD1. The germline V gene has CDR1 SGDLS and CDR2 YYNGEE. V was clipped by 4 bases and J by 5 bases; unmatched bases: 7. This CDR3 comprises 14 residues. CDR3 sequence reads: CASSQTGAGTEAFF. In nucleotides, the CDR3 is TGTGCCAGCAGCCAGACAGGGGCAGGGACTGAAGCTTTCTTT.

The CDR3 region is CASSYSLGETQYF. The CDR3, as DNA: TGTGCCAGCAGTTACTCGCTCGGGGAGACCCAGTACTTC. This rearrangement joins TRBV6-5 to TRBJ2-5; D remains unclear. The CDR3 length is 13 residues. V was clipped by 0 bases and J by 5 bases, with 7 bases between them. Germline CDR1 and CDR2: MNHEY and SVGAGI.

The chain employs TRBV7-2 and TRBJ2-3; the match to TRBD2 covers 11 bases. Germline assignment: CDR1 SGHTA and CDR2 FQGNSA. CDR3 length equals 16 residues. With 3 bases clipped from V and 3 bases from J, the junction kept 5 bases outside the gene matches. The CDR3 nucleotides read TGTGCCAGCAGCTTTAGACTAGCGGGATTTACAGATACGCAGTATTTT. Amino acids: CASSFRLAGFTDTQYF.

CDR3 DNA sequence: TGTGCCAGCAGCCGGAGGGACAGTAGCTCCTACGAGCAGTACTTC. Residues: CASSRRDSSSYEQYF. This chain joins TRBV5-6 and TRBJ2-7, with D perhaps TRBD1 (7 bases). V lost 4 bases and J lost 0, with 14 bases in between. Germline V gene data show CDR1 as SGHDT and CDR2 as YYEEEE. This CDR3 is 15 amino acids long.

This clone was observed once. The chain carries TRBV7-9 and TRBJ2-3, with TRBD2 identical over 11 bases. The CDR3 consists of 19 residues. J lost 0 bases, V lost 4 bases, and 12 bases had no gene match. CDR1 SEHNR and CDR2 FQNEAQ come from the germline V gene (reference sequence). The CDR3 nucleotides are TGTGCCAGCAGCTCGACTAGCGGGACGTACAGTGCTAGCACAGATACGCAGTATTTT. Its protein product is CASSSTSGTYSASTDTQYF. The full variable domain, with the rest looked up from reference TRBV7-9 and TRBJ2-3, is DTGVSQNPRHKITKRGQNVTFRCDPISEHNRLYWYRQTLGQGPEFLTYFQNEAQLEKSRLLSDRFSAERPKGSFSTLEIQRTEQGDSAMYLCASSSTSGTYSASTDTQYFGPGTRLTVL.

The V and J genes are TRBV10-1 and TRBJ1-1; no reliable D call. CDR3 size: 16 residues. The ends were cut back, 2 bases at V and 5 bases at J, with 18 bases in the middle. Germline V gene data show CDR1 as WNHNN and CDR2 as SYGVQD (reference sequence). The CDR3 DNA reads as TGCGCCAGCAGTGAGGGCCTCTATCTCGCGGGGACTGAAGCTTTCTTT. Translating gives CASSEGLYLAGTEAFF.